Presented here are 12 T cell receptor beta chains from one specimen sequenced in a study of cytomegalovirus exposure and HLA in healthy donors. With 60 Vbeta and 13 Jbeta primers, the PCR was carried out. TCRdb keeps only in-frame clones here, not all; method: immunoSEQ multiplex PCR. Among more than 150,000 clones, approximately 81% were seen once, and the ten largest hold around 0.37%. Sequencing used PBMCs. The receptors derive from a boy aged 2 to 10 in good health and CMV-seronegative.

V usage is TRBV12-5 and J usage is TRBJ2-3; TRBD2 might be the D (6 bases). The CDR3 spans 17 residues. V lost 3 bases to trimming and J lost 2 bases, with 18 bases between them. Germline V CDR1 and CDR2: LGHNT, FRNRAP. CDR3 amino acids: CASGLGWSGSYTDTQYF. The DNA for the CDR3 is TGTGCTAGTGGTTTAGGTTGGAGCGGGTCCTACACAGATACGCAGTATTTT.

The V and J genes are TRBV10-2 and TRBJ1-5; D may be TRBD1 (5 bases). Per germline, CDR1 WSHSY and CDR2 SAAADI. This CDR3 contains 14 residues. V was pared by 7 bases and J by 9 bases, with 19 bases between. The CDR3 DNA follows: TGCGCCAGCACCTTGACAAGGGGCTCTAGGCCCCAGCATTTT. This codes for CASTLTRGSRPQHF.

The genes are TRBV5-6 and TRBJ1-2, with 7 bases matching TRBD1. CDR1 and CDR2 (germline): SGHDT, YYEEEE. The junction had 12 bases not matched to a gene; V was cut back by 0 bases and J by 4 bases. The CDR3 length is 17 residues. CDR3 coding DNA: TGTGCCAGCAGCTTGGATTTGAGGGGGCGCGACCCCTATGGCTACACCTTC. Protein sequence: CASSLDLRGRDPYGYTF. Together with reference TRBV5-6 and TRBJ1-2, the CDR3 gives the full variable domain: DAGVTQSPTHLIKTRGQQVTLRCSPKSGHDTVSWYQQALGQGPQFIFQYYEEEERQRGNFPDRFSGHQFPNYSSELNVNALLLGDSALYLCASSLDLRGRDPYGYTFGSGTRLTVV.

V gene TRBV6-1 combines with J gene TRBJ2-2; 7 bases align to TRBD1. V shed 6 bases and J 6 bases; nucleotides not matched to a gene: 10. This CDR3 is 15 amino acids long. Looked up from germline, CDR1 is MNHNS and CDR2 is SASEGT. This chain's CDR3 is CASRLRQGVAGELFF. The CDR3 bases are TGTGCCAGCAGACTACGACAGGGCGTGGCCGGGGAGCTGTTTTTT.

The chain is built from TRBV27 and TRBJ2-3, with D perhaps TRBD2 (5 bases). Trimming shortened V by 2 bases and J by 4 bases, and 10 bases separated the two germline ends. The CDR3 length is 14 residues. Looked up from germline, CDR1 is MNHEY and CDR2 is SMNVEV (reference sequence). This CDR3 is CASSLRTGSDTQYF. The CDR3 DNA reads as TGTGCCAGCAGTTTACGGACGGGGTCAGATACGCAGTATTTT.

V gene TRBV7-9 combines with J gene TRBJ1-1; D is undetermined. The length of the CDR3 is 13 residues. The germline V gene has CDR1 SEHNR and CDR2 FQNEAQ (reference sequence). Trimming took 3 bases from V and 10 from J, leaving 15 bases between them. The CDR3 loop is CASSFSDGLGAFF. The DNA for the CDR3 is TGTGCCAGCAGCTTTTCCGACGGTCTAGGAGCTTTCTTT. Full variable domain (remainder filled in from reference TRBV7-9 and TRBJ1-1): DTGVSQNPRHKITKRGQNVTFRCDPISEHNRLYWYRQTLGQGPEFLTYFQNEAQLEKSRLLSDRFSAERPKGSFSTLEIQRTEQGDSAMYLCASSFSDGLGAFFGQGTRLTVV.

In DNA form, the CDR3 reads TGCGCCAGCAGTTTAGCGGGAGAATATAATGAGCAGTTCTTC. This translates into CASSLAGEYNEQFF. The chain employs TRBV10-1 and TRBJ2-1; 9 bases map to TRBD2. V lost 5 bases and J lost 7; bases outside the gene matches: 6. CDR1 WNHNN and CDR2 SYGVQD come from the germline V gene (reference sequence). The CDR3 extends over 14 amino acids.

This chain joins TRBV4-1 and TRBJ1-1; 9 bases agree with TRBD1. Unmatched junction bases numbered 6, after V lost 4 bases and J lost 0 bases. The germline CDR1 and CDR2 sequences are MGHRA and YSYEKL. CDR3 length: 16 amino acids. CDR3 bases: TGCGCCAGCAGCCCCCGCGGGACAGGGCTGAACACTGAAGCTTTCTTT. This gives the protein CASSPRGTGLNTEAFF.

The rearrangement uses TRBV7-2 and TRBJ1-1, with 7 bases identical to TRBD1. Germline-derived CDR1 and CDR2 are SGHTA and FQGNSA. The CDR3 contains 15 residues. The ends lost 4 bases at V and 4 bases at J; junction bases unmatched: 9. For the CDR3, the DNA is TGTGCCAGCAGCTCGACAGGGAATGGGGGCACTGAAGCTTTCTTT. It encodes CASSSTGNGGTEAFF.

This sequence joins TRBV29-1 and TRBJ2-1, with D perhaps TRBD1 (5 bases). Trimming took 4 bases from V and 6 from J, leaving 13 bases between them. The germline gives CDR1 SQVTM, CDR2 ANQGSEA. The CDR3 has 13 residues. DNA for the CDR3: TGCAGCGTTGGGCAGGGAACACTCAATGAGCAGTTCTTC. It encodes CSVGQGTLNEQFF.

J is TRBJ1-1 and V is TRBV7-3; perhaps TRBD1 as D (6 bases). The CDR3 spans 15 residues. CDR1 is SGHTA, CDR2 FQGTGA, per germline. V was cut by 4 bases and J by 1 base, with 13 bases left in between. In DNA form, the CDR3 reads TGTGCCAGCAGCTACCAGGGGAGGGGGAACACTGAAGCTTTCTTT. Its protein product is CASSYQGRGNTEAFF.

This rearrangement joins TRBV7-3 to TRBJ2-1; D ambiguous. V was clipped by 5 bases and J by 9 bases, with 29 bases between them. This CDR3 is built from 18 residues. Germline CDR1 reads SGHTA; CDR2 reads FQGTGA. The CDR3 DNA is TGTGCCAGCAGCCCGCCCGGGTTCAACTTAGAGGATGTCAGTGAGCAGTTCTTC. Translated: CASSPPGFNLEDVSEQFF.